This section outlines one T cell receptor (beta chain) sequence together with its context. The specificity of this receptor is unknown. No base qualities exist here, and no much larger clone lies one base off it. The CDR3 measures 16 amino acids from cysteine to phenylalanine. Here the CDR3 DNA is all that survives: 48 bases in frame from base 1. CDR1 MNHEY and CDR2 SVGEGT are derived from the germline V gene. V sheds 0 bases and J sheds 2 bases, leaving 12 bases between their ends. The sample comes from a study of brain metastases from non-small cell lung cancer (dated by TCRdb to the late 2010s). Turning to the overall study: The study profiled the immune microenvironment of paired resected primary tumors and brain metastases taken from patients with non-small-cell lung cancer.

General conclusions and limits of the study: Compared with the matched primary tumors, roughly 63% of brain metastases appeared to show expanded T-cell clones. T-cell infiltration was lower in brain metastases than in primary tumors (P < 0.001). TCR repertoires were found to be largely shared between paired brain metastases and primary tumors, although sparse T-cell densities were observed in the brain metastases.

The cohort was made up of about 40 patients with surgically resected non-small-cell lung cancer, each of whom had both a primary tumor specimen and a brain metastasis specimen. Archival formalin-fixed, paraffin-embedded tissues were used as the tumor specimens. The library was built by means of the immunoSEQ multiplex PCR assay. Alongside a 770-gene immune expression panel, the team sequenced the T-cell receptor beta chain repertoire. TCRdb retrieved this table from immuneACCESS and kept in-frame rearrangements only. Not all clones are present; in checked studies, unresolved V genes account for under half, and no reason is known for the remainder. Present in this sample are about 4,300 clones, about 80% of which were seen just once. In total, the top ten clones hold roughly 7.4% of the sample.

The chain is made from TRBV6-2 or TRBV6-3 and TRBJ2-3; tentative D gene TRBD1, with 6 bases matching. Sequences were obtained from primary lung tumor tissue. The cell subset or site label, as the study defines it: primary lung tumor paired with brain metastasis. The clonotype originates from a donor aged 40 or older with non-small cell lung cancer. The DNA is TGTGCCAGCAGTTACTCGATCCAGGGACACACAGATACGCAGTATTTT. Protein translation: CASSYSIQGHTDTQYF.